The clone carrying this TCR beta chain was detected a few times. The source of the sample is a study of blood T cell repertoires in COVID-19. Study summary: The United States, Italy and Spain were the sources of the acute and convalescent COVID-19 samples.

Trimming took 0 bases from V and 10 from J; bases not matched to a gene: 8. From germline, CDR1 is PRHDT and CDR2 FYEKMQ (reference sequence). The CDR3 is 14 amino acids. Profiled with immunoSEQ multiplex PCR; TCRdb holds only in-frame clones, not every one. The sample contains 25,000 to 30,000 clones, roughly 76% of which appear only once. The sequenced sample consisted of peripheral blood. The gene calls are TRBV13 and TRBJ1-2; 7 bases fit TRBD1. This TCR was sampled from a man in his 70s with acute or convalescent COVID-19. DNA for the CDR3: TGTGCCAGCAGCTTAGGGGGACAGCGTTCATTCTACACCTTC. It yields the protein CASSLGGQRSFYTF.